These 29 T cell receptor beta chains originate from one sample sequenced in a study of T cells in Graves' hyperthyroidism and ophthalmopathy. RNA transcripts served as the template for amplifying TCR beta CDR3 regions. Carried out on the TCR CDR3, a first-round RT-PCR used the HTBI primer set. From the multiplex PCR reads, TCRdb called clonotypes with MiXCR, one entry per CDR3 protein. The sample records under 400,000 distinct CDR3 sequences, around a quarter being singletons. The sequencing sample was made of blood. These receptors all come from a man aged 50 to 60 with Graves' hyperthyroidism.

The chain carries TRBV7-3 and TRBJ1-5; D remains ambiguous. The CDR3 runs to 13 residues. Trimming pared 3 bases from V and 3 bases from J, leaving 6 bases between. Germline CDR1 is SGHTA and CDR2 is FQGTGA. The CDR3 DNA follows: TGTGCCAGCAGCTTGTCCCACAATCAGCCCCAGCATTTT. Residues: CASSLSHNQPQHF.

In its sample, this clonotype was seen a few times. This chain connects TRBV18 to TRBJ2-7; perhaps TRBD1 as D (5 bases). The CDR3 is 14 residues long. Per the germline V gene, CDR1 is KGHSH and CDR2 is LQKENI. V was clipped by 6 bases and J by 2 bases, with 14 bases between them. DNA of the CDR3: TGTGCCAGCTCCCCGACAGAGCAGACCTACGAGCAGTACTTC. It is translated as CASSPTEQTYEQYF. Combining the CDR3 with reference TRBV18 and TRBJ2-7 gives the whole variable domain NAGVMQNPRHLVRRRGQEARLRCSPMKGHSHVYWYRQLPEEGLKFMVYLQKENIIDESGMPKERFSAEFPKEGPSILRIQQVVRGDSAAYFCASSPTEQTYEQYFGPGTRLTVT.

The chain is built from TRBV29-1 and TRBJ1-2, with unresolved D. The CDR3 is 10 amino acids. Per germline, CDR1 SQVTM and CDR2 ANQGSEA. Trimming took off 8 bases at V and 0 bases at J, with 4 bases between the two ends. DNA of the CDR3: TGCAGCTTCGCTAACTATGGCTACACCTTC. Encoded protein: CSFANYGYTF.

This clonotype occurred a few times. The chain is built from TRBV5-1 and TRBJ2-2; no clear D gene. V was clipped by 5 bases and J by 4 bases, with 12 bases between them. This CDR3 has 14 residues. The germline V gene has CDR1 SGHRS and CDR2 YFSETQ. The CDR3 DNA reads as TGCGCCAGCAGGTCTGGAGTCGGCACCGGGGAGCTGTTTTTT. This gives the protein CASRSGVGTGELFF.

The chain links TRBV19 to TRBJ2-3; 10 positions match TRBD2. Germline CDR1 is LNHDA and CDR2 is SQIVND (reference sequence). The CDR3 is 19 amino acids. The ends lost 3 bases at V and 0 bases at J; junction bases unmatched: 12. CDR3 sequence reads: CASSMATSSGLASTDTQYF. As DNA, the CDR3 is TGTGCCAGTAGTATGGCAACCTCATCGGGACTAGCGAGCACAGATACGCAGTATTTT.

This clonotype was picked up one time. This chain's CDR3 is CASSFEGKGETQYF. Written as DNA, the CDR3 is TGTGCCAGCAGCTTCGAGGGGAAAGGAGAGACCCAGTACTTC. This rearrangement joins TRBV7-9 to TRBJ2-5; D possibly uses TRBD1 or TRBD2 (5 bases each). The CDR3 spans 14 residues. Germline CDR1 is SEHNR and CDR2 is FQNEAQ (reference sequence). The V gene lost 3 bases and the J gene lost 4 bases, with 12 bases spanning the gap.

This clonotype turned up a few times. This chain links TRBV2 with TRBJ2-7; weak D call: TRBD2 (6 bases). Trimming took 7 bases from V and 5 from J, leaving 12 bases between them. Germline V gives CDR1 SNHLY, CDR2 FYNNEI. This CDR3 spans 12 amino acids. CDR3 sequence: CASKEGFHEQYF. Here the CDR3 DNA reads TGTGCCAGCAAGGAGGGTTTCCACGAGCAGTACTTC.

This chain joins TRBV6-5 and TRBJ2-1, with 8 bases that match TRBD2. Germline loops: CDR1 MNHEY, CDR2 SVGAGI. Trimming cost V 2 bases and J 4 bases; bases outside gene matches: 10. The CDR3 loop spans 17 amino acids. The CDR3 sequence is CASSYPIAGQGYNEQFF. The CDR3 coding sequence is TGTGCCAGCAGTTACCCGATAGCGGGACAAGGGTACAATGAGCAGTTCTTC.

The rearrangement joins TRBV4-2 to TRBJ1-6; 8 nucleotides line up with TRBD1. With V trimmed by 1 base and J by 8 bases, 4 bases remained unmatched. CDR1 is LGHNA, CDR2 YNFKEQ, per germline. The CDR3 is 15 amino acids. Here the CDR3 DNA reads TGTGCCAGCAGCCAAGGACAGGGGTCGGATTCACCCCTCCACTTT. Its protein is CASSQGQGSDSPLHF.

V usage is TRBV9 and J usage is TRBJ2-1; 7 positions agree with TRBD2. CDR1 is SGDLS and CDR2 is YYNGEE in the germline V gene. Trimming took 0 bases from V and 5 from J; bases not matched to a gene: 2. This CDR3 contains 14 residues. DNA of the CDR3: TGTGCCAGCAGCGTAGCGGGAGGTCACAATGAGCAGTTCTTC. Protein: CASSVAGGHNEQFF.

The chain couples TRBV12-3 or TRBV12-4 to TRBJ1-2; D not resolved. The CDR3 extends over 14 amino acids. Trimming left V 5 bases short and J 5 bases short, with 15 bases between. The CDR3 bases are TGTGCCAGCAGTCTCTACCGGACTGATTATGGCTACACCTTC. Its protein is CASSLYRTDYGYTF.

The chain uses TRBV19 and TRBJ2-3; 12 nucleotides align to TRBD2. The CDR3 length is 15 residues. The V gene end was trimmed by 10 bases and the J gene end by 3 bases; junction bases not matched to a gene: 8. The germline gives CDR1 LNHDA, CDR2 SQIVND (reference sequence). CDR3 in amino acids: CATAMLAGGTDTQYF. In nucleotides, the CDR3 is TGTGCCACTGCCATGCTAGCGGGAGGGACAGATACGCAGTATTTT.

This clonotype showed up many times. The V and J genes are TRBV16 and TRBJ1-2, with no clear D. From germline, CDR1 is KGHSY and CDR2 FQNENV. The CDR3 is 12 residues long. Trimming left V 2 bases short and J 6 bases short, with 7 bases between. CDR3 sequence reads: CASSQTRNGYTF. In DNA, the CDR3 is TGTGCCAGCAGCCAAACAAGGAATGGCTACACCTTC.

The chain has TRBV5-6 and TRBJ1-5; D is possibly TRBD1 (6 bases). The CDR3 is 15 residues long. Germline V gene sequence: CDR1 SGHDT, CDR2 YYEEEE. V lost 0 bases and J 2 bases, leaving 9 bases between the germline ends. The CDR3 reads CASSLGQGRNQPQHF. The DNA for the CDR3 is TGTGCCAGCAGCTTGGGGCAGGGGCGCAATCAGCCCCAGCATTTT.

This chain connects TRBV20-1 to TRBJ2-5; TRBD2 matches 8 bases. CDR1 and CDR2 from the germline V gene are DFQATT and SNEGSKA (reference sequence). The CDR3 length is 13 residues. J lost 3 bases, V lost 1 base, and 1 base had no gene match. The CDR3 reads CSARVSGKETQYF. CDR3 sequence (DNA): TGCAGTGCTAGAGTTAGCGGGAAAGAGACCCAGTACTTC.

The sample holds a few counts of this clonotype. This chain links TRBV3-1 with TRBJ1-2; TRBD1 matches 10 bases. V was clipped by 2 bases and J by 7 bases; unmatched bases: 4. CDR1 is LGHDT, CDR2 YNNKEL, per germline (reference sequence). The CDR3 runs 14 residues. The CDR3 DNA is TGTGCCAGCAGCCAACCGGACAGGGGGGTTGGCTACACCTTC. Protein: CASSQPDRGVGYTF. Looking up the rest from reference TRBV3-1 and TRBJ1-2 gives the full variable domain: DTAVSQTPKYLVTQMGNDKSIKCEQNLGHDTMYWYKQDSKKFLKIMFSYNNKELIINETVPNRFSPKSPDKAHLNLHINSLELGDSAVYFCASSQPDRGVGYTFGSGTRLTVV.

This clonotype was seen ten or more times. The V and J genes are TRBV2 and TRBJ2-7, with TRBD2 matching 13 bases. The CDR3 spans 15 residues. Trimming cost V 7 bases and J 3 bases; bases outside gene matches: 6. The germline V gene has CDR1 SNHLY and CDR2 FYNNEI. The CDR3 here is CASTVGLAGYYEQYF. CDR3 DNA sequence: TGTGCCAGCACTGTGGGACTAGCGGGATACTACGAGCAGTACTTC.

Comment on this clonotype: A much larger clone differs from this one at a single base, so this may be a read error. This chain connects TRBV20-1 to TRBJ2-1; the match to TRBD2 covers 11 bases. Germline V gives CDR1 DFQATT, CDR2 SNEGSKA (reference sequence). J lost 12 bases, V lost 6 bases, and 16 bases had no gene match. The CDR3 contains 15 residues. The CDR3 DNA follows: TGCAGTGCCCAAGCGGGTAGCGGGAGGGCCGATGGGCAGTTCTTC. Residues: CSAQAGSGRADGQFF.

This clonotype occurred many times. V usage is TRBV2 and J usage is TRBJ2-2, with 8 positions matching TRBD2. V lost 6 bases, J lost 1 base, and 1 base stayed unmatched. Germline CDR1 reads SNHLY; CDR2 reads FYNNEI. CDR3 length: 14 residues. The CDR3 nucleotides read TGTGCCAGCAGGACTAGCGAGAACACCGGGGAGCTGTTTTTT. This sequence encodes CASRTSENTGELFF. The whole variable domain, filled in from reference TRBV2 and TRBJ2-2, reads EPEVTQTPSHQVTQMGQEVILRCVPISNHLYFYWYRQILGQKVEFLVSFYNNEISEKSEIFDDQFSVERPDGSNFTLKIRSTKLEDSAMYFCASRTSENTGELFFGEGSRLTVL.

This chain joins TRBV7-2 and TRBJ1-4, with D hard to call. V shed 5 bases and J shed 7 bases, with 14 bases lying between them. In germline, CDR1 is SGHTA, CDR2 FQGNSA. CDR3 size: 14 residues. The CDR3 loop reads CASSKSISGEKLFF. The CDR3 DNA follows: TGTGCCAGCAGCAAATCCATATCGGGTGAAAAACTGTTTTTT.

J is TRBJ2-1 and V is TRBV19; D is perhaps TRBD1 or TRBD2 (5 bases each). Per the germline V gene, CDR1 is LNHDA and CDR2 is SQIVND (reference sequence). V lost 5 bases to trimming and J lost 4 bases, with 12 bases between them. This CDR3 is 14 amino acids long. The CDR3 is CASSGGTDYNEQFF. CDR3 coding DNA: TGTGCCAGTAGTGGGGGAACAGATTACAATGAGCAGTTCTTC.

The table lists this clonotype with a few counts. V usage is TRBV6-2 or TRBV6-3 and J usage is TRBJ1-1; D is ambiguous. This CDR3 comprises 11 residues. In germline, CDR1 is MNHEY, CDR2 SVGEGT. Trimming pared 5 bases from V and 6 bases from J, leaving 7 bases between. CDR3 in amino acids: CASSRRAEAFF. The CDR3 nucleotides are TGTGCCAGCAGTCGCCGTGCTGAAGCTTTCTTT.

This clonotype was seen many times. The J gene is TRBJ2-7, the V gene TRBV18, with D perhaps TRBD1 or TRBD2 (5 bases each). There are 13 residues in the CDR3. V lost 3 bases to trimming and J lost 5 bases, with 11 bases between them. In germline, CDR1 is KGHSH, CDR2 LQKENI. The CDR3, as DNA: TGTGCCAGCTCACCGAGGGACGGCGACGAGCAGTACTTC. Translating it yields CASSPRDGDEQYF.

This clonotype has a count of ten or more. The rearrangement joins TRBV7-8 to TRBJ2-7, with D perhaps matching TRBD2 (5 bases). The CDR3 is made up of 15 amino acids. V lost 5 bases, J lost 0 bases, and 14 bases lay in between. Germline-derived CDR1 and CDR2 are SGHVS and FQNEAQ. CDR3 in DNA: TGTGCCAGCAGCCCGAGAGGAGCGGACTCCTACGAGCAGTACTTC. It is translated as CASSPRGADSYEQYF.

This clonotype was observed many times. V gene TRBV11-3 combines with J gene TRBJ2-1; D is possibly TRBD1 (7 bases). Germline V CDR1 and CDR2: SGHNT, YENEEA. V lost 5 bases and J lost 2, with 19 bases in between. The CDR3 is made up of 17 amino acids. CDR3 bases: TGTGCCAGCAGCCTCATCCTGGCAGGGGGGACCTACAATGAGCAGTTCTTC. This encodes CASSLILAGGTYNEQFF.

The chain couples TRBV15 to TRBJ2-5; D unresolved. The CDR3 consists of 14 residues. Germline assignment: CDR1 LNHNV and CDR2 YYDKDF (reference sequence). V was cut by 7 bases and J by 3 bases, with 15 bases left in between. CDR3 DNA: TGTGCCACCACCCGTGGGGATCTTGAAGAGACCCAGTACTTC. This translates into CATTRGDLEETQYF.

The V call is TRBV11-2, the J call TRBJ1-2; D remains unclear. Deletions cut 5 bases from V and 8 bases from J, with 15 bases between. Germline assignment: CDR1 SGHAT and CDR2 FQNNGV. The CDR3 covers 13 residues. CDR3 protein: CASSPGPKGGYTF. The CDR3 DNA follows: TGTGCCAGCAGCCCCGGGCCGAAGGGAGGCTACACCTTC.

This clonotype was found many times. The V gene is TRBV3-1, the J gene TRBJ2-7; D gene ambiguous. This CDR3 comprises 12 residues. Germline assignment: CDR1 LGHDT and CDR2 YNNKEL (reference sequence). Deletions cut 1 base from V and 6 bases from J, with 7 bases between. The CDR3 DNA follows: TGTGCCAGCAGCCAAGTGATGCGCGAGCAGTACTTC. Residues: CASSQVMREQYF.

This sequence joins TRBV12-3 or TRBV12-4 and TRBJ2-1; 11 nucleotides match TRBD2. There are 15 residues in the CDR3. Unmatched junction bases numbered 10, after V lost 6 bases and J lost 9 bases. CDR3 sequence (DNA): TGTGCCAGCAGCAGCGGACTAGCGGGTTTGAGTGAGCAGTTCTTC. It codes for CASSSGLAGLSEQFF.